This TCR beta chain was identified in a study of blood T cell repertoires in COVID-19. Study-level background: The samples span acute and convalescent COVID-19 from the United States, Italy and Spain. The analysed material was cDNA or gDNA that came from T cells, B-cell-depleted T cells, or PBMCs.

As originally analysed: Amplified reference gene primers provided the basis for estimating nucleated cell counts. The protocol was immunoSEQ multiplex PCR, while the TCRdb copy is restricted to in-frame clones and leaves out a portion. The D gene and trimming were derived from the DNA, and the V and J assignments and clone size from that table. The sample consists of about 250,000 clones, approximately 84% of them appearing once. This sequence originates from a man aged 45-65 years with acute or convalescent COVID-19. The specimen sequenced was peripheral blood.

The CDR3 region is CASSLDSAGDATDTQYF. DNA of the CDR3: TGTGCCAGCAGCTTAGATTCGGCGGGAGATGCCACAGATACGCAGTATTTT. The genes are TRBV11-3 and TRBJ2-3, with TRBD2 matching 7 bases. The CDR3 has 17 residues. The V gene's germline CDR1 is SGHNT and CDR2 YENEEA. V lost 0 bases, J lost 2 bases, and 8 bases stayed unmatched.